This T cell receptor beta chain was observed in a study of vaccination and CD4 T cells after COVID-19. Study context: Convalescent persons amounted to six males plus four females, two of whom were Hispanic. Control cultures were supplied with a CEFX pool, an HIV-1 Nef pool, or no peptide at all.

Concerning this clonotype itself: Its matching antigen is unknown. Compared with germline, one end of the junction differs, possibly owing to a read error.

At the Johns Hopkins FTIC core, DNA taken from cultured CD4+ T cells was sequenced by way of the Oncomine TCR Beta short-read assay. The genomic DNA was obtained from cultured CD4+ T cells by extraction with the QIAamp micro DNA kit. TCRdb independently ran MiXCR on the PCR reads; one entry per CDR3 protein. The sample shows about 16,000 distinct CDR3 sequences, about 55% of them seen only once. The CDR3 has 12 residues. Treatment here: roughly ten-day PBMC culture with coronavirus spike peptide pools or control peptides (ViraFEST assay). Sequencing was performed on CD4+ T cells from blood, cultured in vitro. J is TRBJ1-3 and V is TRBV12-3 or TRBV12-4; weak D call: TRBD1 (5 bases). The origin of this receptor is a human donor who had recovered from COVID-19. Here the CDR3 reads CASRGVGSGGHF. In nucleotides, the CDR3 is TGTGCCAGCAGGGGGGTGGGTAGCGGAGGACATTTT.